These T cell receptor beta chains were read from a single sample in a study of CXCR3-negative and CXCR3-positive naive CD8 T cells. TCRdb processed the 5' RACE reads again and assigns one entry to each CDR3 protein, with no DNA. The sample has some 66,000 distinct CDR3 sequences. Sequencing input: naive CXCR3- CD8+ T cells from blood. The source is a human donor in good health. Some clones in this sample may be carry-over from other donors' samples. Both conserved end residues are part of each CDR3.

TRBJ1-1 | TRBV5-5 | CASSWTGDYTEAFF
TRBJ2-6 | TRBV27 | CASSFYPGANVLTF
TRBJ2-1 | TRBV5-6 | CASSLKSSYNEQFF
TRBJ1-1 | TRBV23-1 | CASSPVPGNTEAFF
TRBJ2-7 | TRBV20-1 | CSAPGTGIAYEQYF
TRBJ1-6 | TRBV7-9 | CASSDSSYNSPLHF
TRBJ1-1 | TRBV28 | CASSFFGGPSDSTEAFF
TRBJ2-7 | TRBV12-3/TRBV12-4 | CASSPGVEQYF
TRBJ2-7 | TRBV28 | CASSGDRDYSYEQYF
TRBJ1-2 | TRBV29-1 | CSVEYGDDYGYTF
TRBJ1-5 | TRBV15 | CATSWERGRNQPQHF
TRBJ2-1 | TRBV28 | CASSTIPSGLYNEQFF
TRBJ2-1 | TRBV6-5 | CASMRDNEQFF
TRBJ2-5 | TRBV7-9 | CASSLGGGQETQYF
TRBJ2-1 | TRBV7-6 | CASSSLTNEQFF
TRBJ2-7 | TRBV5-1 | CASSLGGGGAYEQYF
TRBJ1-1 | TRBV7-9 | CASSSLEDEAFF
TRBJ2-7 | TRBV25-1 | CASSDFEEQYF
TRBJ2-7 | TRBV20-1 | CSARTAGEQYF
TRBJ2-7 | TRBV28 | CASTANGQGASEQYF
TRBJ1-2 | TRBV7-3 | CASSQTGGADGYTF
TRBJ2-7 | TRBV7-8 | CASRPLAASSYEQYF
TRBJ2-7 | TRBV10-3 | CAISEVAGGDYEQYF
TRBJ1-1 | TRBV2 | CASSEGQGWNTEAFF
TRBJ1-6 | TRBV4-3 | CASSQEPRGTYNSPLHF
TRBJ2-3 | TRBV12-3/TRBV12-4 | CASSLRSSGGDTQYF
TRBJ2-5 | TRBV3-1 | CASSQTRTGLGETQYF
TRBJ2-5 | TRBV29-1 | CSGVMGTAQETQYF
TRBJ1-5 | TRBV15 | CATSRGSSDQPQHF